A selection of T cell receptor beta chains follows, all from one sample in a study of shared clonotypes between healthy human individuals. The table came from immunoSEQ multiplex PCR; TCRdb's copy has only in-frame clones and leaves some out. The profile shows under 600,000 clones, 95% to 98% of them singletons. Specimen: naive CD8+ T cells sorted from blood. These receptor sequences come from a man aged 30 to 45 in good health. Both conserved end residues are part of each CDR3. A D gene is named only where the DNA matches it firmly. Clone size is stated in some rows and not others, as once, few, many or a class when expanded.

>NA|TRBV27|TRBJ2-3|NA
TGTGCCAGCAGTCCACAGAGCACAGATACGCAGTATTTT
CASSPQSTDTQYF
>TRBD2|TRBV4-1|TRBJ2-1|NA
TGCGCCAGCAGCCAAGCACTAGCGGTCGGGGATGAGCAGTTCTTC
CASSQALAVGDEQFF
>TRBD2|TRBV11-2|TRBJ2-7|NA
TGTGCCAGCAGCTTAGACGGACTAGCGGCCGGATCCTCCTACTACGAGCAGTACTTC
CASSLDGLAAGSSYYEQYF
>TRBD1|TRBV15|TRBJ1-1|NA
TGTGCCACCAGCAGGGCTGGGACAGGGCAACTGAACACTGAAGCTTTCTTT
CATSRAGTGQLNTEAFF
>NA|TRBV4-3|TRBJ2-1|NA
TGCGCCAGCAGCCAGGAATCTAATACTGATGAGCAGTTCTTC
CASSQESNTDEQFF
>TRBD2|TRBV29-1|TRBJ2-1|NA
TGCAGCGTGGGCGGACTAGCGGGAGTAGGGCTTTACAATGAGCAGTTCTTC
CSVGGLAGVGLYNEQFF
>NA|TRBV27|TRBJ2-7|once
TGTGCCAGCAGGAGAGACAGTAGCTCCTACGAGCAGTACTTC
CASRRDSSSYEQYF
>TRBD2|TRBV9|TRBJ2-7|NA
TGTGCCAGCAGCGGGGAGCGGGCAGGAGAACTAGCGGGTTTCGAGCAGTACTTC
CASSGERAGELAGFEQYF
>NA|TRBV25-1|TRBJ2-3|NA
TGTGCCAGCAGTGAAGGACACAACACAGATACGCAGTATTTT
CASSEGHNTDTQYF
>NA|TRBV4-3|TRBJ2-7|NA
TGCGCCAGCAGCCCCACGACAGGAGGGTACTCCTACGAGCAGTACTTC
CASSPTTGGYSYEQYF
>NA|TRBV9|TRBJ2-7|NA
TGTGCCAGCAGCGTAGGGGACGGCTCCTACGAGCAGTACTTC
CASSVGDGSYEQYF
>TRBD2|TRBV29-1|TRBJ2-1|NA
TGCAGCGTTTGTTGGCTAGCGGAACGCAGCTCCTACAATGAGCAGTTCTTC
CSVCWLAERSSYNEQFF
>TRBD1|TRBV29-1|TRBJ2-1|once
TGCAGCGTCCCAGGGGGCAATGAGCAGTTCTTC
CSVPGGNEQFF
>NA|TRBV27|TRBJ2-7|NA
TGTGCCAGCAGCCACGGGACGGACTACGAGCAGTACTTC
CASSHGTDYEQYF
>NA|TRBV7-3|TRBJ2-5|NA
TGTGCCAGCAGCTTAACGCACGGGGTTGAGACCCAGTACTTC
CASSLTHGVETQYF
>TRBD1|TRBV15|TRBJ2-7|NA
TGTGCCACTAGGGACAGGGGCTACGAGCAGTACTTC
CATRDRGYEQYF
>NA|TRBV5-6|TRBJ1-1|NA
TGTGCCAGCAGCTTGGAGTGGGTTGGCACTGAAGCTTTCTTT
CASSLEWVGTEAFF